A selection of T cell receptor beta chains follows, all from one sample in a study of blood T cell repertoires in COVID-19. The protocol was immunoSEQ multiplex PCR, while the TCRdb copy is restricted to in-frame clones and leaves out a portion. The sample consists of roughly 140,000 clones, approximately 92% of them appearing once. Material for sequencing was peripheral blood. All receptors come from a middle-aged woman with acute or convalescent COVID-19. Each CDR3 is given with its conserved first and last residue. A D gene is named only where the DNA matches it firmly. A row's size may be missing; if present it is once, few, many or a size class.

clone size	V gene	J gene	D gene	CDR3 protein	CDR3 DNA
NA	TRBV24-1	TRBJ1-2	NA	CATSDLEGSGYTF	TGTGCCACCAGTGATCTGGAGGGGAGTGGCTACACCTTC
NA	TRBV6-1	TRBJ2-3	NA	CASSEPSRPVGTDTQYF	TGTGCCAGCAGTGAGCCCTCTAGACCGGTGGGCACAGATACGCAGTATTTT
NA	TRBV29-1	TRBJ1-2	NA	CSVEALSDSYGYTF	TGCAGCGTTGAAGCTCTTTCGGACAGCTATGGCTACACCTTC
NA	TRBV9	TRBJ2-6	TRBD1	CASSGTGGSSGANVLTF	TGTGCCAGCAGCGGAACAGGGGGGAGTTCTGGGGCCAACGTCCTGACTTTC
NA	TRBV27	TRBJ2-7	NA	CASSERIGGGSLEQYF	TGTGCCAGCAGCGAAAGGATCGGGGGAGGCAGTCTAGAGCAGTACTTC
NA	TRBV7-3	TRBJ2-1	TRBD2	CASSLKSSGSSYNEQFF	TGTGCCAGCAGCTTAAAGTCTAGCGGGAGCTCCTACAATGAGCAGTTCTTC
NA	TRBV5-6	TRBJ2-1	NA	CASSLGRGEQFF	TGTGCCAGCAGCTTGGGGCGGGGTGAGCAGTTCTTC
NA	TRBV25-1	TRBJ1-4	NA	CASSESWGGAEKLFF	TGTGCCAGCAGCGAGTCGTGGGGGGGGGCTGAAAAACTGTTTTTT
NA	TRBV9	TRBJ1-1	TRBD1	CASSPGQGPNAEAFF	TGTGCCAGCAGCCCCGGACAGGGACCGAACGCTGAAGCTTTCTTT
NA	TRBV15	TRBJ2-7	NA	CATSVGTPTYEQYF	TGTGCCACCAGCGTCGGGACACCGACCTACGAGCAGTACTTC
NA	TRBV15	TRBJ1-5	NA	CATRGQDNQPQHF	TGTGCCACCAGGGGCCAAGACAATCAGCCCCAGCATTTT
NA	TRBV27	TRBJ2-3	NA	CASSSPMELTDTQYF	TGTGCCAGCAGTTCCCCAATGGAGTTAACAGATACGCAGTATTTT
NA	TRBV7-2	TRBJ2-1	TRBD1	CASSGDRASYNEQFF	TGTGCCAGCAGCGGGGACAGGGCATCCTACAATGAGCAGTTCTTC
NA	TRBV27	TRBJ2-3	NA	CASSLYRGFVDTQYF	TGTGCCAGCAGTTTATACCGGGGGTTCGTAGATACGCAGTATTTT
NA	TRBV7-6	TRBJ2-1	TRBD1	CASRRRQGTDEQFF	TGTGCCAGCAGGCGAAGACAGGGCACAGATGAGCAGTTCTTC
NA	TRBV4-2	TRBJ2-7	NA	CASSQGGQFNYEQYF	TGTGCCAGCAGTCAAGGCGGTCAATTCAACTACGAGCAGTACTTC
NA	TRBV3-1/TRBV3-2	TRBJ2-7	NA	CASSQDRVSRQYF	TGTGCCAGCAGCCAAGACAGGGTTAGTAGGCAGTACTTC
once	TRBV5-4	TRBJ2-3	NA	CASRGTTSTDTQYF	TGTGCCAGCAGGGGGACAACTAGCACAGATACGCAGTATTTT
NA	TRBV2	TRBJ2-2	NA	CASRPSYPNTGELFF	TGTGCCAGCAGACCTAGCTACCCGAACACCGGGGAGCTGTTTTTT
NA	TRBV19	TRBJ2-1	TRBD2	CASTRAGGGSYNEQFF	TGTGCCAGTACCCGGGCGGGGGGAGGCTCCTACAATGAGCAGTTCTTC
NA	TRBV30	TRBJ1-2	TRBD1	CAWRYGGQLFNYGYTF	TGTGCCTGGCGCTACGGGGGACAGCTCTTCAACTATGGCTACACCTTC
NA	TRBV19	TRBJ2-6	TRBD1	CASSIQGADGANVLTF	TGTGCCAGTAGTATACAGGGGGCGGATGGGGCCAACGTCCTGACTTTC
NA	TRBV14	TRBJ1-4	NA	CASSQLTYEKLFF	TGTGCCAGCAGCCAGCTCACTTACGAAAAACTGTTTTTT
NA	TRBV18	TRBJ2-7	NA	CASSPPYQGIYEQYF	TGTGCCAGCTCACCACCCTACCAGGGTATTTACGAGCAGTACTTC
NA	TRBV5-6	TRBJ1-6	TRBD1	CASSSGQVESSPLHF	TGTGCCAGCAGCAGCGGACAGGTCGAATCTTCACCCCTCCACTTT
NA	TRBV6-2/TRBV6-3	TRBJ1-1	TRBD1	CASSRTATGTGRGLDTEAFF	TGTGCCAGCAGTAGAACTGCGACCGGGACAGGGAGAGGCTTGGACACTGAAGCTTTCTTT
NA	TRBV7-9	TRBJ2-7	TRBD2	CASTPTSGSYEQYF	TGTGCCAGCACGCCGACTAGCGGGAGTTACGAGCAGTACTTC
once	TRBV25-1	TRBJ1-1	NA	CASSVTSNTEAFF	TGTGCCAGCAGTGTGACATCGAACACTGAAGCTTTCTTT